This TCR beta chain was documented in a study of PD-1 blockade in classical Hodgkin lymphoma. General study points: There remain no defined causes for the repertoire differences, which possibly reflect disease activity or prior therapy. Baseline TCR diversity was reportedly lower in newly diagnosed patients than in healthy donors. It was reported as lower still in relapsed/refractory patients.

Looked up from germline, CDR1 is SGHRS and CDR2 is YFSETQ. The CDR3 totals 16 residues. J gave up 8 bases and V 4 bases, and 9 bases lay outside the gene matches. Exposure to brentuximab vedotin varied, and each patient had relapsed following autologous stem cell transplantation. The protocol was immunoSEQ multiplex PCR, while the TCRdb copy is restricted to in-frame clones and leaves out a portion. This table holds about 46,000 clones, around three quarters found once. Of note for this clone: Antigen unknown.

The J gene is TRBJ2-1, the V gene TRBV5-1; 13 nucleotides agree with TRBD2. Sequenced here: peripheral blood mononuclear cells (PBMCs), sampled before the second cycle of nivolumab. The sequence came from a human donor with classical Hodgkin lymphoma. CDR3 sequence (DNA): TGCGCCAGCAGCGGGATCCCGGGACTAGCGGGGTATGAGCAGTTCTTC. Translation gives CASSGIPGLAGYEQFF.